The sequence of this TCR beta chain was determined in a study of OX40 agonist ivuxolimab in advanced cancers. Study results and limitations: Several nonresponders also turned out to have low normalized T-cell clonal expansion.

As concerns this clone: What it binds is not known.

CDR3 length: 19 residues. Germline CDR1 SGHVS, CDR2 FNYEAQ. After removal of 5 bases from V and 0 bases from J, the junction contained 16 bases not matched to a gene. Patients were excluded for autoimmune disease history or systemic immunosuppression. Sequencing used immunoSEQ multiplex PCR; TCRdb keeps in-frame clones, though not all of them. Of about 40,000 clones in the sample, 80% to 90% were seen once. This chain joins TRBV7-6 and TRBJ2-1; 7 nucleotides match TRBD1. Sequences were derived from CD4+ or CD8+ T cells sorted from blood, sampled in a trial of the OX40 agonist ivuxolimab. The receptor was isolated from an adult with an advanced solid tumor such as melanoma, head and neck, liver or kidney cancer. The CDR3, as DNA: TGTGCCAGCAGCCTAGGCCCCGGGACAGCCACCCTCTCCTACAATGAGCAGTTCTTC. It specifies CASSLGPGTATLSYNEQFF.